This TCR beta chain was observed in a study of cytomegalovirus exposure and HLA in healthy donors. Although they were nominally healthy when sampled, donors likely had unrecorded immune exposures. Use of 60 Vbeta and 13 Jbeta primers characterized the PCR. Libraries were prepared by immunoSEQ multiplex PCR; TCRdb keeps only in-frame clonotypes and omits some of them. The table has about 93,000 clones, roughly 63% seen once. The clonotype was recovered from a boy aged 10-17 years in good health and CMV-seropositive. The sequenced sample was PBMCs.

CDR3 DNA sequence: TGTGCCAGCAGGGCGCCGGACAGGGGGAGGGGGGAGCTGTTTTTT. Translation gives CASRAPDRGRGELFF. The chain employs TRBV6-1 and TRBJ2-2, with 10 bases identical to TRBD1. Trimming removed 6 bases from V and 8 bases from J; junction bases left unmatched: 9. Germline CDR1 is MNHNS and CDR2 is SASEGT. The CDR3 has 15 amino acids.